This paragraph covers one TCR beta chain sequence. The sample comes from a study of blood T cell repertoires in COVID-19. Sequenced by immunoSEQ multiplex PCR; TCRdb stores in-frame clones only, minus some. The table lists about 30,000 clones, about 85% of them singletons. The CDR3 sequence is 13 residues long. Germline V CDR1 and CDR2: SNHLY, FYNNEI. Trimming cost V 4 bases and J 2 bases, with 7 bases left between them. V usage is TRBV2 and J usage is TRBJ2-3; D is possibly TRBD2 (6 bases). The specimen sequenced was peripheral blood. The clonotype was recovered from a man aged 60 to 75 with active COVID-19. This CDR3 reads CASSVGLTDTQYF. The DNA of the CDR3 is TGTGCCAGCAGTGTGGGACTCACAGATACGCAGTATTTT.